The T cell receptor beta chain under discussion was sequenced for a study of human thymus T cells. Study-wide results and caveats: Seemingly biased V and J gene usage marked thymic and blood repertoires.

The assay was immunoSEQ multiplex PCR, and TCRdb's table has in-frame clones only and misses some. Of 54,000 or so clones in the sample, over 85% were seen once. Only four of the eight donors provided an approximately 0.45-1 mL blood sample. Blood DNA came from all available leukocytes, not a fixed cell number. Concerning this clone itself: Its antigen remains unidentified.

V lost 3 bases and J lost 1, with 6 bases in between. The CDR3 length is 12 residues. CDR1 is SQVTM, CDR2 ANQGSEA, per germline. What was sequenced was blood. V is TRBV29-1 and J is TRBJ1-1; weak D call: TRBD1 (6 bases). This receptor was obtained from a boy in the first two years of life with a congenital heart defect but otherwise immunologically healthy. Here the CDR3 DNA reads TGCAGCGTTGACAGGGGGAACACTGAAGCTTTCTTT. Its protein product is CSVDRGNTEAFF. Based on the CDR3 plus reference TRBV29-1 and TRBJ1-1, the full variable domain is SAVISQKPSRDICQRGTSLTIQCQVDSQVTMMFWYRQQPGQSLTLIATANQGSEATYESGFVIDKFPISRPNLTFSTLTVSNMSPEDSSIYLCSVDRGNTEAFFGQGTRLTVV.